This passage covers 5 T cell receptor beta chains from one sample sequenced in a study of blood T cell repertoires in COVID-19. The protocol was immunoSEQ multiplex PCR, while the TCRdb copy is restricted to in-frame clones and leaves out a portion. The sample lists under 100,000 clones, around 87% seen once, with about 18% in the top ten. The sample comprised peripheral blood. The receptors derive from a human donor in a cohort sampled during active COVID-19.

The CDR3 bases are TGTGCCAGCAGCTTTCGACAGGATAATTCACCCCTCCACTTT. Translation: CASSFRQDNSPLHF. The chain links TRBV7-2 to TRBJ1-6; D may be TRBD1 (6 bases). The CDR3 contains 14 residues. The V end was cut by 3 bases, the J end by 5 bases, with 8 bases between. In germline, CDR1 is SGHTA, CDR2 FQGNSA. Using reference TRBV7-2 and TRBJ1-6 for the parts outside the CDR3, the full variable domain is GAGVSQSPSNKVTEKGKDVELRCDPISGHTALYWYRQSLGQGLEFLIYFQGNSAPDKSGLPSDRFSAERTGGSVSTLTIQRTQQEDSAVYLCASSFRQDNSPLHFGNGTRLTVT.

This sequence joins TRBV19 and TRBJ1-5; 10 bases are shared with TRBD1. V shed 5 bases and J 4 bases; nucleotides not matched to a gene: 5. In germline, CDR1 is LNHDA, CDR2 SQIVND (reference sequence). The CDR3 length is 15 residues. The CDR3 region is CASSDRGLGNQPQHF. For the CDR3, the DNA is TGTGCCAGTAGTGACAGGGGGCTAGGAAATCAGCCCCAGCATTTT.

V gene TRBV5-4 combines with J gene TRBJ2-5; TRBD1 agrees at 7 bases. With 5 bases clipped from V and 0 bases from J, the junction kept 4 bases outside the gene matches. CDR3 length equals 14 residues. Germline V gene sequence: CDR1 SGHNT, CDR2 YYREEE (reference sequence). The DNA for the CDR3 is TGTGCCAGCAGACATACAGGGGACCAAGAGACCCAGTACTTC. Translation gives CASRHTGDQETQYF.

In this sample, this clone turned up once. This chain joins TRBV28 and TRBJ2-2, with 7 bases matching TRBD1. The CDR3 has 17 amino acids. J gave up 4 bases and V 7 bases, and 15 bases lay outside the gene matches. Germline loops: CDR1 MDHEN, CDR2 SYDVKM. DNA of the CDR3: TGTGCCAGCATCCCAGAGGGACAGTTCACCCTCACCGGGGAGCTGTTTTTT. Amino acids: CASIPEGQFTLTGELFF.

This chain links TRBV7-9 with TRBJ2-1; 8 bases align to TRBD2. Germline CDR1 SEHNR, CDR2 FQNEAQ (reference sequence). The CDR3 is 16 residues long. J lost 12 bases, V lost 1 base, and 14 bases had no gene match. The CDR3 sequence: CASSLGGGGTPLVQFF. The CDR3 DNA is TGTGCCAGCAGCTTAGGAGGCGGGGGGACCCCCCTCGTGCAGTTCTTC.